These 29 T cell receptor beta chains were all obtained from the same sample, sequenced in a study of Graves' ophthalmopathy and Graves' hyperthyroidism (dated by TCRdb to the late 2010s). Sequencing instrument: Illumina HiSeq 2000. For repertoire sequencing, the TCR beta CDR3 regions were amplified from RNA transcripts. A first-round RT-PCR used HTBI primers with the Qiagen OneStep RT-PCR kit, followed by a second-round multiplex PCR, size selection and purification. In TCRdb, the public reads were trimmed at Q25 with fastp and aligned with MiXCR, with productive beta chains retained. Entries are consolidated by CDR3 protein sequence, retaining the most common genes and DNA. Within this sample are roughly 600,000 distinct CDR3 sequences, with under 45% of them counted one time only. About 4.2% of the sample lies in the top ten. Sequences were obtained from peripheral blood or thyroid tissue (not recorded which). The receptors were gathered from an adult man with Graves' hyperthyroidism.

There are a few counts of this clonotype. The chain uses TRBV6-5 and TRBJ1-1, with 7 bases that match TRBD1. Losses at the gene ends were 5 bases for V and 5 bases for J; bases not matched to a gene: 14. Germline CDR1 is MNHEY and CDR2 is SVGAGI. This CDR3 has 16 residues. The CDR3 is CASSATGQAKSTEAFF. The CDR3 DNA sequence: TGTGCCAGCAGTGCCACCGGACAGGCCAAGTCTACTGAAGCTTTCTTT.

The chain recombines TRBV7-9 with TRBJ2-1; the D is unclear. The length of the CDR3 is 15 residues. From germline, CDR1 is SEHNR and CDR2 FQNEAQ (reference sequence). The germline V and J ends were trimmed by 5 bases and 0 bases, with 11 bases remaining between them. CDR3: CASSLQPLSYNEQFF. In DNA form, the CDR3 reads TGTGCCAGCAGCCTCCAGCCCCTCTCCTACAATGAGCAGTTCTTC.

This clonotype was counted ten times or more. The chain employs TRBV4-1 and TRBJ2-7; D is possibly TRBD2 (5 bases). Germline values: CDR1 MGHRA, CDR2 YSYEKL. The length of the CDR3 is 15 residues. With 2 bases removed from V and 0 bases from J, the gap between germline ends came to 11 bases. The CDR3 sequence is CASSQPLATSYEQYF. CDR3 in DNA: TGCGCCAGCAGCCAACCTCTAGCTACCTCCTACGAGCAGTACTTC.

At least ten counts were recorded for this clonotype. The chain has TRBV7-9 and TRBJ1-1; D is uncertain. V was pared by 11 bases and J by 3 bases, with 16 bases between. Germline V CDR1 and CDR2: SEHNR, FQNEAQ (reference sequence). There are 13 residues in the CDR3. The CDR3 sequence: CAGTGGADTEAFF. CDR3 bases: TGTGCCGGCACCGGCGGAGCCGACACTGAAGCTTTCTTT.

The rearrangement links TRBV9 to TRBJ2-3; weak D call: TRBD2 (5 bases). This CDR3 has 15 residues. The V and J ends lost 3 bases and 1 base respectively, with 12 bases between them. The germline V gene encodes CDR1 SGDLS and CDR2 YYNGEE. The CDR3 protein is CASSAPGERTDTQYF. In nucleotides, the CDR3 is TGTGCCAGCAGCGCCCCCGGGGAGCGCACAGATACGCAGTATTTT.

This clonotype was picked up many times. The chain is built from TRBV2 and TRBJ1-2; D call uncertain. The CDR3 covers 12 residues. Trimming left V 8 bases short and J 1 base short, with 8 bases between. The germline V gene has CDR1 SNHLY and CDR2 FYNNEI. Here the CDR3 reads CASFGSNYGYTF. The CDR3 region has the DNA TGTGCCAGCTTCGGAAGTAACTATGGCTACACCTTC.

V gene TRBV20-1 combines with J gene TRBJ1-1; D uncertain. V dropped 6 bases and J dropped 2 bases, with 16 bases sitting between them. The germline CDR1 and CDR2 sequences are DFQATT and SNEGSKA (reference sequence). The CDR3 extends over 14 amino acids. The chain's CDR3 is CSASSSTGNTEAFF. The DNA of the CDR3 is TGCAGTGCCAGCAGTTCGACGGGTAACACTGAAGCTTTCTTT.

This clonotype has ten or more counts. The V call is TRBV10-3, the J call TRBJ1-2; TRBD1 might be the D (5 bases). V was cut by 7 bases and J by 0 bases, with 12 bases left in between. This CDR3 is 14 amino acids long. The germline V gene encodes CDR1 ENHRY and CDR2 SYGVKD. The CDR3 sequence: CAITDRRANYGYTF. The DNA for the CDR3 is TGTGCCATCACTGACAGAAGAGCTAACTATGGCTACACCTTC.

This chain uses TRBV20-1 with TRBJ2-7, with 14 bases matching TRBD2. J was trimmed by 4 bases and V by 0 bases; bases with no gene match: 14. Germline CDR1 DFQATT, CDR2 SNEGSKA (reference sequence). The CDR3 contains 19 residues. The CDR3 loop is CSARDKMDGTSGSLYEQYF. DNA of the CDR3: TGCAGTGCTAGAGATAAAATGGACGGGACTAGCGGGAGTCTTTACGAGCAGTACTTC.

This clonotype has ten or more counts. The chain joins TRBV7-3 to TRBJ2-7; D might be TRBD2 (5 bases). Germline lookup yields CDR1 SGHTA and CDR2 FQGTGA. This CDR3 spans 12 amino acids. V was trimmed by 1 base and J by 7 bases, leaving 8 bases between them. The CDR3 loop is CASSLMGGEQYF. CDR3 bases: TGTGCCAGCAGCTTAATGGGCGGGGAGCAGTACTTC.

This clonotype has only one observation. Just one base apart from a much larger clone, this may be a read error. The chain is built from TRBV5-1 and TRBJ1-2, with D perhaps TRBD1 (6 bases). Germline V gene data show CDR1 as SGHRS and CDR2 as YFSETQ. The CDR3 covers 17 residues. Deletions cut 0 bases from V and 2 bases from J, with 17 bases between. The CDR3 nucleotides read TGCGCCAGCAGCTTGGACCCCGGGACACCTCCCAACTATGGCTACACCTTC. This encodes CASSLDPGTPPNYGYTF. The full variable domain, completed using reference TRBV5-1 and TRBJ1-2, is KAGVTQTPRYLIKTRGQQVTLSCSPISGHRSVSWYQQTPGQGLQFLFEYFSETQRNKGNFPGRFSGRQFSNSRSEMNVSTLELGDSALYLCASSLDPGTPPNYGYTFGSGTRLTVV.

The chain employs TRBV29-1 and TRBJ1-2, with unresolved D. Germline assignment: CDR1 SQVTM and CDR2 ANQGSEA. The CDR3 is 12 residues long. The CDR3 loop is CGARDANYGYTF. For the CDR3, the DNA is TGCGGCGCCCGGGATGCTAACTATGGCTACACCTTC. The variable domain in full, completed from reference TRBV29-1 and TRBJ1-2, reads SAVISQKPSRDICQRGTSLTIQCQVDSQVTMMFWYRQQPGQSLTLIATANQGSEATYESGFVIDKFPISRPNLTFSTLTVSNMSPEDSSIYLCGARDANYGYTFGSGTRLTVV.

This clonotype has a handful of counts. The chain is built from TRBV29-1 and TRBJ2-1; D uncertain. Germline CDR1 is SQVTM and CDR2 is ANQGSEA. Trimming shortened V by 6 bases and J by 5 bases, and 14 bases separated the two germline ends. The CDR3 length is 13 residues. The CDR3 DNA is TGCAGCGTGACCCCTCGGGTTGACAATGAGCAGTTCTTC. Its protein is CSVTPRVDNEQFF.

The chain is built from TRBV29-1 and TRBJ2-7; weak D call: TRBD1 (5 bases). V shed 1 base and J shed 4 bases, with 11 bases lying between them. Germline values: CDR1 SQVTM, CDR2 ANQGSEA. This CDR3 is built from 13 residues. CDR3 in amino acids: CSVEGLGAYEQYF. Here the CDR3 DNA reads TGCAGCGTTGAAGGTCTAGGGGCTTACGAGCAGTACTTC.

The V gene is TRBV20-1, the J gene TRBJ2-3; D may correspond to TRBD1 or TRBD2 (5 bases each). V lost 3 bases and J lost 2, with 9 bases in between. From germline, CDR1 is DFQATT and CDR2 SNEGSKA (reference sequence). The CDR3 extends over 13 amino acids. In DNA, the CDR3 is TGCAGTGCTAGCGGGGCGCACACAGATACGCAGTATTTT. It yields the protein CSASGAHTDTQYF.

This clonotype was observed many times. V gene TRBV7-3 combines with J gene TRBJ2-7; either TRBD1 or TRBD2 may fit D (5 bases each). CDR1 and CDR2 from the germline V gene are SGHTA and FQGTGA. The CDR3 extends over 14 amino acids. The V gene lost 4 bases and the J gene lost 0 bases, with 10 bases spanning the gap. Here the CDR3 DNA reads TGTGCCAGCAGCTGGGACGGCCGCTCCTACGAGCAGTACTTC. This gives the protein CASSWDGRSYEQYF.

The sample holds one count of this clonotype. A much larger clone differs by one base, so this may be a read error. The V call is TRBV6-5, the J call TRBJ2-7; no reliable D call. V was pared by 6 bases and J by 9 bases, with 18 bases between. Germline CDR1 reads MNHEY; CDR2 reads SVGAGI. CDR3 length: 13 amino acids. This CDR3 is CASSLVTQNVQYF. CDR3 sequence (DNA): TGTGCCAGCAGCTTAGTCACGCAGAACGTGCAGTACTTC.

For this clonotype: One end of the junction does not line up with germline, which may come from a read error. The chain combines TRBV29-1 with TRBJ2-5, with TRBD1 matching over 7 bases. Germline V lookup: CDR1 SQVTM, CDR2 ANQGSEA. The CDR3 contains 12 residues. The DNA for the CDR3 is TGCAGCGCGCTAGGGGGCCAAGAGATCCAGTACTTC. Protein product: CSALGGQEIQYF.

In its sample, this clonotype was seen once. The chain carries TRBV2 and TRBJ2-2; no clear D gene. CDR3 length equals 13 residues. Trimming took off 4 bases at V and 8 bases at J, with 11 bases between the two ends. Germline values: CDR1 SNHLY, CDR2 FYNNEI. CDR3 in amino acids: CASSATGAGELFF. The CDR3 DNA sequence: TGTGCCAGCAGTGCGACGGGCGCGGGGGAGCTGTTTTTT.

Remarks on this clonotype: In this CDR3 the conserved last residue, phenylalanine or tryptophan, is missing, so a read error is likely. Because the CDR3's place on the DNA is in doubt, the DNA is left out and the CDR3 is given as listed by TCRdb. This chain links TRBV4-1 with TRBJ1-1; TRBD1, as called in the table, went unchecked against the DNA. The CDR3 contains 14 residues when both ends are counted. Germline CDR1 MGHRA, CDR2 YSYEKL. CDR3 region: CASSQVGVGTGVYS.

This clonotype showed up many times. The DNA for the CDR3 is TGTGCCAGCAGTTCTGACAGGGCAACTAATGAAAAACTGTTTTTT. It codes for CASSSDRATNEKLFF. This chain connects TRBV2 to TRBJ1-4; 7 positions match TRBD1. Looked up from germline, CDR1 is SNHLY and CDR2 is FYNNEI. Trimming cost V 5 bases and J 0 bases; bases outside gene matches: 3. The CDR3 has 15 amino acids.

The chain recombines TRBV6-6 with TRBJ1-1; 7 bases match TRBD1. V was clipped by 6 bases and J by 7 bases; unmatched bases: 5. Per the germline V gene, CDR1 is MNHNY and CDR2 is SVGAGI (reference sequence). The CDR3 consists of 12 residues. CDR3: CASRPGQNEAFF. The CDR3 coding sequence is TGTGCCAGCAGACCGGGACAGAATGAAGCTTTCTTT.

In the case of this clonotype: The junction does not match germline at one end; this may be a read error. The V and J genes are TRBV2 and TRBJ2-7, with 9 bases matching TRBD2. The J call could be wrong; TRBJ2-1 is a better fit for the DNA end. Germline V gene sequence: CDR1 SNHLY, CDR2 FYNNEI. This CDR3 has 14 amino acids. The DNA of the CDR3 is TGTGCCGGCAGTGGCGCGGGAGGGGTGGATGAGCAGTTCTTC. Residues: CAGSGAGGVDEQFF.

The V call is TRBV5-5, the J call TRBJ2-7; 10 bases align to TRBD1. CDR1 SGHKS and CDR2 YYEKEE come from the germline V gene (reference sequence). J lost 8 bases, V lost 2 bases, and 7 bases had no gene match. The CDR3 length is 14 residues. This CDR3 is CASSLSGQGYKQYF. CDR3 nucleotides: TGTGCCAGCAGCTTATCGGGACAGGGGTACAAGCAGTACTTC.

This clonotype was detected a few times. The chain couples TRBV5-1 to TRBJ1-2; D is unclear. The CDR3 has 12 residues. The V end was cut by 4 bases, the J end by 3 bases, with 7 bases between. Per the germline V gene, CDR1 is SGHRS and CDR2 is YFSETQ. The CDR3 DNA sequence: TGCGCCAGCAGCACAGAATACTATGGCTACACCTTC. Its translation is CASSTEYYGYTF.

With respect to this clonotype: The CDR3 ends on some other residue instead of the conserved phenylalanine or tryptophan, so this is likely a read error. The chain is built from TRBV29-1 and TRBJ1-2; 11 bases match TRBD1. Germline-derived CDR1 and CDR2 are SQVTM and ANQGSEA. The CDR3 consists of 14 residues. The CDR3 bases are TGTGCCAGCAGCCAAGGACAGGGGGCCTATGGCTACACCCTC. Translated: CASSQGQGAYGYTL.

This clonotype has at least ten counts. The chain is built from TRBV9 and TRBJ1-6; D is ambiguous. The germline gives CDR1 SGDLS, CDR2 YYNGEE. CDR3 size: 14 residues. The V end lost 0 bases, the J end lost 8 bases, and 9 bases lay between the germline ends. For the CDR3, the DNA is TGTGCCAGCAGCGTAGCTGGGGATGATTCACCCCTCCACTTT. It encodes CASSVAGDDSPLHF.

Remarks on this clonotype: A much larger clone sits a single nucleotide away, making a read error possible. This chain joins TRBV7-6 and TRBJ2-5; the D gene could be TRBD1 or TRBD2 (6 bases each). The CDR3 runs to 14 residues. The germline V gene has CDR1 SGHVS and CDR2 FNYEAQ. CDR3 coding DNA: TGTGCCAGCAGCCCTAGAGGGGGGCAAGAGGCCCAGCACTTC. Residues: CASSPRGGQEAQHF.

The chain links TRBV2 to TRBJ2-7, with D possibly matching TRBD2 (6 bases). CDR1 SNHLY and CDR2 FYNNEI come from the germline V gene. The CDR3 sequence is 17 residues long. Trimming shortened V by 2 bases and J by 4 bases, and 21 bases separated the two germline ends. For the CDR3, the DNA is TGTGCCAGCAGTGAATCGCCGCTGGGCGGGGTCCGTTACGAGCAGTACTTC. It specifies CASSESPLGGVRYEQYF.